The sequence of this TCR beta chain was determined in a study of regulatory T cells in long-lasting Graves disease (dated by TCRdb to 2020 to 2023). About the investigation overall: Antithyroid drugs had been taken for less than 3 months by newly diagnosed Graves' disease patients. Persistent Graves' disease patients were compared with newly diagnosed Graves' disease patients by peripheral blood TCR sequencing and RNA sequencing. The study took place in China and was registered as a clinical trial. A total of some 35 samples underwent TCR sequencing: around 13 from persistent and some 20 from newly diagnosed Graves' disease patients. Study-wide findings and limitations: Compared with newly diagnosed patients, patients with persistent Graves' disease had lower TCR Shannon entropy and fewer highly expanded clones, which suggests clonal expansion. Only peripheral blood was studied, because thyroid tissue, the primary lesion, was inaccessible. The authors noted that the small sample size was a limitation that may lower accuracy. TRBV28, TRBJ1-2 and TRBJ2-5 were preferentially used in persistent disease, while TRBV20-1 and TRBJ2-1 were favored in newly diagnosed disease. Sequencing and analysis were limited to the TCR beta chain. More public clonotypes were shared among persistent patients (over 2,500) than among newly diagnosed patients (966).

As to this clonotype: Its target antigen remains unknown. No per-base quality is available; no much larger clone lies one base away.

Receptor amplification or capture employed multiplex PCR. The sequencer was an Illumina HiSeq 4000. CDR3 regions were amplified by Arm-PCR with iRepertoire HTBI primers to construct TCR beta libraries. Before sequencing, the PCR products underwent gel purification. Turning to the authors' computational methods: Across samples, about 64 TRBV and 13 to 15 TRBJ segments were identified and used for gene usage analysis of CDR3 amino acid clonotypes. COPE and FqMerger were used to merge filtered high-quality paired reads into contigs. BLAST was used to align contigs to the IMGT TRBV, TRBD and TRBJ reference genes, and CDR3 was defined following IMGT. Clonotypes above 0.1% frequency were classified as highly expanded clones. Repertoire diversity was measured by Shannon entropy, and V-J evenness by the Gini coefficient. A clonotype found in more than one individual was treated as public. The public sequencing data were trimmed at Q25 with fastp and processed into clonotypes with MiXCR by TCRdb, which kept only in-frame beta chains. When rows share a CDR3 protein, they turn into one entry using the most common DNA and genes. The V and J calls come from TCRdb's annotation, not from the publication. In all, the sample holds about 420,000 distinct CDR3 sequences, and less than 20% of those were seen once. Of the sample, about 23% is held by the ten largest clones.

CDR1 is given as SGDLS and CDR2 as YYNGEE, both from the germline V gene. At the junction V is shortened by 1 base and J by 6 bases; bases outside the gene matches: 9. Measured from the cysteine to the phenylalanine, the CDR3 is 18 residues long. The CDR3 DNA has 54 bases and is translated from base 1. The time point label on this specimen signifies: newly diagnosed GD, antithyroid drugs for less than 3 months. For both TCR sequencing and RNA sequencing, RNA was extracted from PBMCs using TRIzol. The diagnosis of Graves' disease followed American Thyroid Association guidelines. The patients came from an endocrinology department in Xi'an, China. Each patient gave 7 to 9.5 milliliters of peripheral blood, collected in an EDTA anticoagulant tube. Ficoll Paque Plus density gradient separation was used to isolate PBMCs, and no further T cell sorting was performed. An Agilent 2100 Bioanalyzer and agarose gel were used to assess RNA quality, and a NanoDrop 2000 was used to measure RNA concentration.

The sample was also reused in another study, on T cells in Graves' hyperthyroidism and ophthalmopathy. That second publication adds: A patient counted as having stable Graves' hyperthyroidism if no progression to ophthalmopathy occurred over 18 months of follow-up. Hyperthyroidism patients were newly diagnosed, with disease duration under 2 months, and aged 18 to 65 years. The study excluded patients with uncontrolled infections, other autoimmune diseases, pregnancy or lactation. Diagnoses relied on clinical symptoms, serum thyroxine and TRAb, thyroid ultrasound and orbital computed tomography. The first round of RT-PCR for the TCR CDR3 was performed with the HTBI primer set and the Qiagen OneStep RT-PCR kit. Most expanded thyroid clonotypes (frequency above 0.001) were also found in blood, which suggests that blood repertoires may mirror thyroid immune responses. A 13 V-J signature model separated ophthalmopathy from stable hyperthyroidism, with 87.88% sensitivity and about 81% specificity in cross-validation and 80%/75% in testing. In validation, progression to ophthalmopathy was predicted by the model with 70.59% sensitivity and 72.22% specificity, a median of about 6.4 months before onset. To identify TCR V-J signatures that set the groups apart, the researchers used a discovery cohort of about a hundred patients, made up of 43 with Graves' ophthalmopathy and 55 to 65 with stable Graves' hyperthyroidism. Prospective prediction of ophthalmopathy was tested in an independent validation cohort consisting of roughly 19 hyperthyroidism patients and some 16 patients who later progressed to ophthalmopathy. The 100 or so discovery patients were divided at random into training and test sets in a 7:3 ratio. Thyroid tissue and blood T-cell repertoires from over 5 Graves' hyperthyroidism patients were also compared in the study. Once sampling was done, hyperthyroidism patients were given methimazole at a starting dose of 30 mg daily, whereas ophthalmopathy patients were given high-dose intravenous methylprednisolone. Libraries were constructed in a second round of multiplex PCR, after which size selection and purification were performed. Sequencing of the libraries was done on an Illumina HiSeq2000 using paired-end 100 bp reads. SOAPnuke was used to process the raw data, with reads discarded if the reads contained adapters or uncalled bases, had a mean Phred below 15, or lacked an exact constant-primer or identifier match. High-quality paired reads were merged with COPE v1.2.5, and unique nucleotide sequences were defined as clonotypes. Clonotypes were aligned to IMGT TRBV, TRBD and TRBJ reference segments using MiTCR v1.1. The analysis was restricted to V-J combinations with a frequency above 0.0001, which together covered over 99% of the repertoires. A TCS score was defined as the ratio of F50 (clonal expansion) to E x V (chaos), with BLOSUM62-based TCRdist applied between CDR3 peptides within each V-J. Welch's t-statistics and random forest reduced around 550 V-J features to some 14, which were used in a naive Bayes classifier (R e1071). No statistical method was used to fix the sample size in advance, and group allocation was not hidden from the investigators. The paper describes TCR Vbeta CDR3 sequencing of around 130 peripheral blood samples, made up of about 41 ophthalmopathy patients, over 70 hyperthyroidism patients and 17 progressor patients.

Rearrangement joined TRBV9 to TRBJ2-1, with TRBD2 matching 14 junction bases. This clonotype was obtained from a woman aged 18-29 years with Graves disease. Donor details come from another sample of the same person, matched by shared clones. The specimen comprised peripheral blood mononuclear cells (PBMCs), sampled at new diagnosis, from a patient treated with antithyroid drugs. The sequence in DNA is TGTGCCAGCAGCGTACAAGGGAGGACTAGCGGGAGGTTCAATGAGCAGTTCTTC. This translates into CASSVQGRTSGRFNEQFF.